The rows below give T cell receptor beta chains drawn from one sample of a study of T-cell reconstitution after alpha-beta-depleted transplantation in children. A single record per CDR3 protein comes from TCRdb applying MiXCR to the PCR reads. The sample yields approximately 340,000 distinct CDR3 sequences, about 9.4% seen once. This specimen consisted of PBMCs from the stem cell graft donor, obtained from the stem cell graft. Receptor source: a human donor who donated a stem cell graft to a child with acute lymphoblastic leukemia. The CDR3 runs from the conserved cysteine through the conserved F or W. The D gene is left open where the match is weak. Not every row has a clone size; where given, it reads once, few, many or a size class.

cdr3_aa cdr3_nt cdr3_length d_call clone_size j_call v_call
CASRGALNQPQHF TGTGCCAGCAGGGGGGCTCTTAATCAGCCCCAGCATTTT 13 . . TRBJ1-5 TRBV27
CASSIIGPRNTGELFF TGTGCCAGCAGTATTATAGGGCCCCGGAACACCGGGGAGCTGTTTTTT 16 . . TRBJ2-2 TRBV7-2
CASSPDLDSYNEQFF TGTGCCAGCAGTCCCGACCTGGACTCCTACAATGAGCAGTTCTTC 15 . once TRBJ2-1 TRBV6-2/TRBV6-3
CASSHLPRQYSNQPQHF TGCGCCAGCAGCCACCTACCCCGACAGTATAGCAATCAGCCCCAGCATTTT 17 . few TRBJ1-5 TRBV4-1
CSVEVLQGAGYEQYF TGCAGCGTTGAAGTATTACAGGGGGCAGGCTACGAGCAGTACTTC 15 TRBD1 few TRBJ2-7 TRBV29-1
CAIRTSGRFETQYF TGTGCCATCAGGACTAGCGGGAGGTTTGAGACCCAGTACTTC 14 TRBD2 many TRBJ2-5 TRBV10-3
CASSQDRGTVQETQYF TGTGCCAGCAGCCAAGATCGAGGGACTGTCCAAGAGACCCAGTACTTC 16 . . TRBJ2-5 TRBV3-1
CAISKPSGRGNNEQFF TGTGCCATCAGTAAACCAAGCGGGAGGGGGAACAATGAGCAGTTCTTC 16 TRBD2 . TRBJ2-1 TRBV6-1
CASSPSRGPDTGELFF TGTGCCAGCAGTCCATCCAGGGGGCCAGATACCGGGGAGCTGTTTTTT 16 TRBD1 few TRBJ2-2 TRBV12-3/TRBV12-4
CASSFLPGQGAYEQYF TGTGCCAGCAGTTTCCTCCCGGGACAGGGGGCCTACGAGCAGTACTTC 16 TRBD1 . TRBJ2-7 TRBV6-5
CASTRTANTGELFF TGTGCCAGCACTCGGACAGCGAACACCGGGGAGCTGTTTTTT 14 . few TRBJ2-2 TRBV6-2/TRBV6-3
CASSKREDPYEQYF TGCGCCAGCAGTAAGCGGGAGGACCCCTACGAGCAGTACTTC 14 TRBD2 few TRBJ2-7 TRBV10-2
CASSNPGNEQYF TGTGCCAGCAGCAATCCGGGGAACGAGCAGTACTTC 12 . . TRBJ2-7 TRBV25-1
CSARDGGTGAYEQYF TGCAGTGCTAGAGATGGGGGGACAGGGGCTTACGAGCAGTACTTC 15 TRBD1 . TRBJ2-7 TRBV20-1
CSAHQGQENNEQFF TGCAGTGCTCATCAGGGCCAGGAGAACAATGAGCAGTTCTTC 14 . . TRBJ2-1 TRBV20-1
CASSLITVRAEAFF TGTGCCAGCAGTCTGATAACGGTCAGGGCTGAAGCTTTCTTT 14 . . TRBJ1-1 TRBV12-3/TRBV12-4
CASSYDIEETQYF TGTGCCAGCAGTTACGACATAGAAGAGACCCAGTACTTC 13 . few TRBJ2-5 TRBV6-5
CASSQDRGGHEQYF TGTGCCAGCAGCCAGGACAGGGGAGGCCACGAGCAGTACTTC 14 TRBD1 few TRBJ2-7 TRBV12-3/TRBV12-4
CASSQALDSYTGELFF TGTGCCAGCAGCCAAGCTCTGGACTCATACACCGGGGAGCTGTTTTTT 16 . many TRBJ2-2 TRBV3-1
CASSLAGPSTDTQYF TGTGCCAGCAGCCTGGCGGGCCCTAGCACAGATACGCAGTATTTT 15 . many TRBJ2-3 TRBV7-9
CASSLDRGFGDEQFF TGTGCCAGCAGCTTAGACAGAGGGTTCGGAGATGAGCAGTTCTTC 15 . . TRBJ2-1 TRBV7-9
CASSQGDRGHQPQHF TGCGCCAGCAGCCAGGGAGACAGGGGCCATCAGCCCCAGCATTTT 15 TRBD1 . TRBJ1-5 TRBV4-1
CASSEISTDTQYF TGTGCCAGCAGTGAAATCAGCACAGATACGCAGTATTTT 13 . . TRBJ2-3 TRBV2
CASSLALLGVGELFF TGTGCCAGCAGCTTAGCCCTACTAGGGGTCGGGGAGCTGTTTTTT 15 . few TRBJ2-2 TRBV7-2
CASSQRGGSDGYTF TGTGCCAGCAGCCAGCGAGGGGGGTCGGATGGCTACACCTTC 14 . few TRBJ1-2 TRBV3-1
CASSLDREADTQYF TGTGCCAGCAGCTTAGACAGGGAGGCAGATACGCAGTATTTT 14 . many TRBJ2-3 TRBV28
CASSLVTGGVDYNEQFF TGTGCCAGCAGTTTAGTCACAGGGGGCGTGGACTACAATGAGCAGTTCTTC 17 TRBD1 many TRBJ2-1 TRBV12-3/TRBV12-4
CASSQQVRSNEQFF TGTGCCAGCTCACAACAAGTACGGTCCAATGAGCAGTTCTTC 14 . . TRBJ2-1 TRBV18
CASSQEVGVVETQYF TGTGCCAGCAGCCAAGAGGTGGGAGTGGTAGAGACCCAGTACTTC 15 . . TRBJ2-5 TRBV4-2
CASSQERLAGEGETQYF TGTGCCAGCAGCCAGGAAAGACTAGCGGGAGAAGGAGAGACCCAGTACTTC 17 TRBD2 . TRBJ2-5 TRBV3-1
CSARDRFLRATSGSSYNEQFF TGCAGTGCTAGAGATAGATTCTTACGGGCGACTAGCGGGAGCTCCTACAATGAGCAGTTCTTC 21 TRBD2 many TRBJ2-1 TRBV20-1
CASTLVGSTEAFF TGTGCCAGCACCTTGGTAGGAAGCACTGAAGCTTTCTTT 13 . few TRBJ1-1 TRBV7-9
CASSSQSGTGEQFF TGTGCCAGCAGTTCCCAGTCGGGGACGGGTGAGCAGTTCTTC 14 . . TRBJ2-1 TRBV12-3/TRBV12-4
CSAAKGGYTF TGCAGTGCTGCGAAAGGCGGCTACACCTTC 10 . . TRBJ1-2 TRBV20-1
CATEDRGQPYEQYF TGTGCCACCGAAGACAGGGGGCAACCCTACGAGCAGTACTTC 14 TRBD1 . TRBJ2-7 TRBV24-1
CASSPGTLQETQYF TGCGCCAGCAGCCCCGGAACGCTCCAAGAGACCCAGTACTTC 14 . many TRBJ2-5 TRBV5-1
CASSRQDSSYEQYF TGCGCCAGCAGCCGACAGGACAGCTCCTACGAGCAGTACTTC 14 . many TRBJ2-7 TRBV5-1
CASSDGSGNTIYF TGCGCCAGCAGCGATGGGTCTGGAAACACCATATATTTT 13 . many TRBJ1-3 TRBV5-1
CASSLVAAKPSYEQYF TGTGCTAGCAGCTTAGTGGCCGCGAAACCTTCCTACGAGCAGTACTTC 16 . . TRBJ2-7 TRBV7-7
CATTGGAGDQETQYF TGTGCCACCACGGGCGGAGCGGGAGACCAAGAGACCCAGTACTTC 15 TRBD2 many TRBJ2-5 TRBV15
CSASEALGAYEQYF TGCAGTGCTAGCGAGGCACTAGGGGCCTACGAGCAGTACTTC 14 . many TRBJ2-7 TRBV20-1
CSASLRITDTQYF TGCAGTGCTAGTCTGCGGATCACAGATACGCAGTATTTT 13 . few TRBJ2-3 TRBV20-1
CSVEYRPDWYQETQYF TGCAGCGTTGAATACCGCCCGGACTGGTACCAAGAGACCCAGTACTTC 16 . many TRBJ2-5 TRBV29-1
CASSLTSGRAGNEQFF TGTGCCAGCAGCTTGACTAGCGGGAGGGCCGGCAATGAGCAGTTCTTC 16 TRBD2 few TRBJ2-1 TRBV7-9
CASSHTGGPDTQYF TGTGCCAGCAGCCACACAGGGGGTCCAGATACGCAGTATTTT 14 TRBD1 many TRBJ2-3 TRBV7-9
CASSLLNRGSYEQYF TGCGCCAGCAGCTTGTTGAACAGGGGCTCCTACGAGCAGTACTTC 15 TRBD1 many TRBJ2-7 TRBV5-1
CSAAQPGTRGLEQFF TGCAGTGCTGCCCAACCCGGGACTAGAGGACTTGAGCAGTTCTTC 15 TRBD2 once TRBJ2-1 TRBV20-1
CSVSWEVGETQYF TGCAGCGTTTCCTGGGAGGTAGGAGAGACCCAGTACTTC 13 . . TRBJ2-5 TRBV29-1
CASSEDRGDTGELFF TGTGCCAGCAGTGAGGACAGGGGAGACACCGGGGAGCTGTTTTTT 15 TRBD1 few TRBJ2-2 TRBV12-3/TRBV12-4
CASSYMDSYSYEQYF TGCGCCAGCAGCTACATGGACAGCTACTCCTACGAGCAGTACTTC 15 . . TRBJ2-7 TRBV5-1
CASSIDVLAGVGEQYF TGTGCCAGCAGTATAGATGTCCTAGCGGGAGTGGGGGAGCAGTACTTC 16 TRBD2 . TRBJ2-7 TRBV12-3/TRBV12-4
CASSLAVGNTIYF TGTGCCAGCAGCTTAGCCGTTGGAAACACCATATATTTT 13 . few TRBJ1-3 TRBV7-2
CASSLRQGPDTQYF TGTGCCAGCAGCTTGCGGCAGGGGCCAGATACGCAGTATTTT 14 . many TRBJ2-3 TRBV5-8
CASRTTKRSNQPQHF TGTGCCAGCAGAACGACAAAGCGTAGCAATCAGCCCCAGCATTTT 15 . . TRBJ1-5 TRBV6-2/TRBV6-3
CASSLAPRGGELDTQYF TGTGCCAGCAGCTTAGCGCCCAGGGGGGGCGAATTGGATACGCAGTATTTT 17 . few TRBJ2-3 TRBV7-2
CASSQKGTSGRGEQYF TGCGCCAGCAGCCAAAAGGGGACTAGCGGGAGAGGCGAGCAGTACTTC 16 TRBD2 . TRBJ2-7 TRBV4-3
CSAGPGRSYNEQFF TGCAGCGCCGGGCCGGGCAGGAGCTACAATGAGCAGTTCTTC 14 . many TRBJ2-1 TRBV29-1
CASSLDLSSGTF TGTGCCAGCAGTTTAGATTTGTCTAGCGGGACCTTC 12 TRBD2 many TRBJ2-7 TRBV28
CSASRGGDYGYTF TGCAGTGCTAGTCGGGGGGGCGACTATGGCTACACCTTC 13 . few TRBJ1-2 TRBV20-1